What follows is one T cell receptor beta chain and its context. Its target is not known. Clones were sequenced by immunoSEQ multiplex PCR, and TCRdb holds only the in-frame ones, with some missing. The sample contains 380,000 or so clones, approximately 90% of which appear only once. There are 14 residues in the CDR3. Germline CDR1 and CDR2: LNHDA and SQIVND (reference sequence). The germline V and J ends were trimmed by 5 bases and 4 bases, with 12 bases remaining between them. These data come from a study of Ad26.COV2.S vaccination and SARS-CoV-2 variants. Study-wide points: For non-spike TCRs, breadth in vaccine recipients resembled that in placebo recipients.

Treatment of the sample: approximately 18 received Ad26.COV2.S at low or high dose, single or two shots; several received placebo; per-sample allocation not given. It was on day 63 after the first vaccine or placebo injection that samples were taken. The receptor was derived from a person aged 18 to 59 who received the Ad26.COV2.S COVID-19 vaccine or a placebo. The sequenced sample was peripheral blood, obtained in a trial of Ad26.COV2.S vaccine versus placebo. The V call is TRBV19, the J call TRBJ1-5, with D perhaps TRBD1 (5 bases). The DNA for the CDR3 is TGTGCCAGTAGTGCGGGACCAGAAAATCAGCCCCAGCATTTT. This translates into CASSAGPENQPQHF.